This passage covers 19 T cell receptor beta chains from one sample sequenced in a study of shared clonotypes between healthy human individuals. The table came from immunoSEQ multiplex PCR; TCRdb's copy has only in-frame clones and leaves some out. The table includes some 700,000 clones, roughly 88% detected once. Source material: memory CD8+ T cells from PBMCs. Sample subset: CD45RO+ cells pooled with CCR7-negative TemRA cells. Receptor source: a man younger than 35 in good health. Some clones in this sample may be carry-over from other donors' samples.

The V gene is TRBV19, the J gene TRBJ2-5, with a tentative D call TRBD2 (5 bases). The germline gives CDR1 LNHDA, CDR2 SQIVND (reference sequence). V shed 6 bases and J shed 1 base, with 15 bases lying between them. The CDR3 is 15 residues long. The CDR3 DNA follows: TGTGCCAGTAGCCTCGACCCGGGATCCCAAGAGACCCAGTACTTC. Translated, it gives CASSLDPGSQETQYF.

DNA of the CDR3: TGTGCCAGCAAAAAACGAGGGACAGGGGGCCGGAGTTGGTATGGCTACACCTTC. This sequence encodes CASKKRGTGGRSWYGYTF. The genes are TRBV21-1 and TRBJ1-2; no DNA check was done on the table's D call, TRBD1. TRBV21-1 is tagged as a pseudogene. This CDR3 has 18 residues.

This chain links TRBV27 with TRBJ1-5, with TRBD1 identical over 10 bases. The CDR3 covers 15 residues. The V and J ends lost 5 bases and 8 bases, in that order; junction bases with no gene match: 9. CDR1 MNHEY and CDR2 SMNVEV come from the germline V gene (reference sequence). The CDR3 loop reads CASSPKTGGREPQHF. For the CDR3, the DNA is TGTGCCAGCAGTCCGAAGACAGGGGGCAGAGAGCCCCAGCATTTT.

The chain uses TRBV11-1 and TRBJ2-3, with D perhaps matching TRBD2 (6 bases). The V end lost 1 base, the J end lost 2 bases, and 13 bases lay between the germline ends. The CDR3 contains 16 residues. Germline lookup yields CDR1 SGHAT and CDR2 FQDESV (reference sequence). This CDR3 reads CASSLGLGGTTDTQYF. The DNA of the CDR3 is TGTGCCAGCAGCTTAGGGCTTGGGGGGACCACAGATACGCAGTATTTT.

The DNA for the CDR3 is TGCGCCAGCAGCCAAGAGACTAGCGGCGTTCCCTACGAGCAGTACTTC. This gives the protein CASSQETSGVPYEQYF. V is TRBV4-1 and J is TRBJ2-7, with 9 bases aligning to TRBD2. J lost 2 bases, V lost 0 bases, and 5 bases had no gene match. The CDR3 has 16 amino acids. Per germline, CDR1 MGHRA and CDR2 YSYEKL.

This clone occurred once. V and J are TRBV28 and TRBJ1-5, with TRBD1 as a possible D gene (5 bases). The CDR3 runs to 15 residues. Trimming pared 4 bases from V and 1 base from J, leaving 11 bases between. Germline V lookup: CDR1 MDHEN, CDR2 SYDVKM. CDR3 amino acids: CASSYYDRSNQPQHF. The CDR3 DNA reads as TGTGCCAGCAGTTACTACGACAGAAGCAATCAGCCCCAGCATTTT.

On this clone itself: This may stem from a read error, because a much larger clone lies one nucleotide away. This sequence joins TRBV14 and TRBJ2-3; D remains ambiguous. The V end lost 8 bases, the J end lost 6 bases, and 9 bases lay between the germline ends. Germline loops: CDR1 SGHDN, CDR2 FVKESK. The CDR3 sequence is 11 residues long. The CDR3 is CASSPGDTQYF. CDR3 sequence (DNA): TGTGCCAGCTCTCCCGGGGATACGCAGTATTTT. The full variable domain, rest sourced from reference TRBV14 and TRBJ2-3, is EAGVTQFPSHSVIEKGQTVTLRCDPISGHDNLYWYRRVMGKEIKFLLHFVKESKQDESGMPNNRFLAERTGGTYSTLKVQPAELEDSGVYFCASSPGDTQYFGPGTRLTVL.

The rearrangement uses TRBV5-1 and TRBJ1-1; perhaps TRBD1 as D (6 bases). The CDR3 sequence is 17 residues long. Trimming took 5 bases from V and 0 from J, leaving 20 bases between them. CDR1 is SGHRS, CDR2 YFSETQ, per germline. CDR3 region: CASSQPRDTFMNTEAFF. DNA for the CDR3: TGCGCCAGCAGTCAACCCCGGGACACCTTTATGAACACTGAAGCTTTCTTT.

With regard to this clone: A far larger clone is off by one base, so a read error is likely. Other DNA sequences in this sample translate to the same CDR3. The chain links TRBV27 to TRBJ1-4, with TRBD1 matching over 7 bases. In germline, CDR1 is MNHEY, CDR2 SMNVEV (reference sequence). With V trimmed by 0 bases and J by 5 bases, 18 bases remained unmatched. The CDR3 extends over 20 amino acids. The CDR3 loop reads CASSLSPPGGVYPLNEKLFF. The CDR3 DNA is TGTGCCAGCAGTTTATCTCCACCAGGGGGGGTTTACCCCCTAAATGAAAAACTGTTTTTT.

The gene calls are TRBV4-1 and TRBJ2-3; tentative D call: TRBD2 (5 bases). V lost 3 bases, J lost 2 bases, and 15 bases lay in between. The germline CDR1 and CDR2 sequences are MGHRA and YSYEKL. This CDR3 region has 16 residues. CDR3 sequence reads: CASSHGLRGDTDTQYF. In DNA form, the CDR3 reads TGCGCCAGCAGCCACGGACTCCGCGGAGACACAGATACGCAGTATTTT.

The chain joins TRBV18 to TRBJ2-5, with a possible D match to TRBD1 (6 bases). The CDR3 is made up of 15 amino acids. Trimming left V 5 bases short and J 4 bases short, with 17 bases between. CDR1 KGHSH and CDR2 LQKENI come from the germline V gene. CDR3 in DNA: TGTGCCAGCTCATCTTGGACAGAGGCCGTAGAGACCCAGTACTTC. This encodes CASSSWTEAVETQYF.

The chain carries TRBV9 and TRBJ2-1, with TRBD2 matching 14 bases. With 3 bases clipped from V and 1 base from J, the junction kept 9 bases outside the gene matches. The CDR3 loop spans 19 amino acids. The germline CDR1 and CDR2 sequences are SGDLS and YYNGEE. CDR3 DNA: TGTGCCAGCAGCGGCCCAGGACTAGCGGGAGGCAGGTCCTACAATGAGCAGTTCTTC. Translating gives CASSGPGLAGGRSYNEQFF.

The V and J genes are TRBV4-3 and TRBJ2-1, with TRBD2 matching over 13 bases. This CDR3 has 16 residues. Germline trimming cut 4 bases from V and 5 bases from J; bases unmatched to any gene: 5. The germline CDR1 and CDR2 sequences are LGHNA and YSLEER. Here the CDR3 reads CASSRRTSGRDNEQFF. The CDR3 coding sequence is TGCGCCAGCAGCCGGCGGACTAGCGGGAGAGACAATGAGCAGTTCTTC.

CDR3 in DNA: TGTGCCAGCAGCTTAGGCCTCCGTGAGCAGTTCTTC. As protein: CASSLGLREQFF. The gene calls are TRBV7-9 and TRBJ2-1; D is unresolved. The CDR3 spans 12 residues. The V gene's germline CDR1 is SEHNR and CDR2 FQNEAQ (reference sequence). Deletions cut 1 base from V and 9 bases from J, with 7 bases between.

V gene TRBV4-3 combines with J gene TRBJ2-2, with D uncertain. Trimming pared 1 base from V and 0 bases from J, leaving 6 bases between. CDR3 size: 15 residues. Per germline, CDR1 LGHNA and CDR2 YSLEER. The CDR3 sequence: CASSQGSANTGELFF. The CDR3 nucleotides are TGCGCCAGCAGCCAAGGATCGGCGAACACCGGGGAGCTGTTTTTT.

The chain recombines TRBV7-3 with TRBJ2-6; 8 bases fit TRBD1. Germline loops: CDR1 SGHTA, CDR2 FQGTGA. Trimming removed 2 bases from V and 0 bases from J; junction bases left unmatched: 12. The CDR3 runs to 20 residues. The CDR3 loop reads CASSLLPGTGLGSGANVLTF. CDR3 DNA: TGTGCCAGCAGCTTATTGCCAGGGACAGGTCTGGGCTCTGGGGCCAACGTCCTGACTTTC.

The chain combines TRBV6-1 with TRBJ2-3; tentative D call: TRBD2 (5 bases). The CDR3 spans 15 residues. With 2 bases removed from V and 0 bases from J, the gap between germline ends came to 9 bases. Germline CDR1 reads MNHNS; CDR2 reads SASEGT. In DNA form, the CDR3 reads TGTGCCAGCAGTGAACGGGGAGATAGCACAGATACGCAGTATTTT. Protein sequence: CASSERGDSTDTQYF.

This chain uses TRBV18 with TRBJ2-7; TRBD2 agrees at 8 bases. The trim removed 3 bases at V and 7 bases at J, leaving 8 bases unmatched. This CDR3 contains 14 residues. From germline, CDR1 is KGHSH and CDR2 LQKENI. The DNA of the CDR3 is TGTGCCAGCTCACCCGGAGCGGGAGCCAGGGAGCAGTACTTC. Protein: CASSPGAGAREQYF.

Many counts were recorded for this clone. This sample also contains other DNA sequences that code for the same CDR3. In DNA, the CDR3 is TGTGCCAGCAGTTTCGGGGAGGGTAGGGACAGGGCTCCCTACGAGCAGTACTTC. Its translation is CASSFGEGRDRAPYEQYF. The V call is TRBV27, the J call TRBJ2-7; TRBD1 aligns across 9 bases. Losses at the gene ends were 3 bases for V and 2 bases for J; bases not matched to a gene: 14. Germline V gene sequence: CDR1 MNHEY, CDR2 SMNVEV (reference sequence). CDR3 length equals 18 residues.